These T cell receptor delta chains were read from a single sample in a study of DNA immune sequencing with unique molecular identifiers. TCRdb redid the clone calls on the multiplex PCR reads with CATT. The data hold more than 550 delta-chain clones, with roughly an eighth observed a single time. Material for sequencing was gamma-delta T cells from PBMCs. Receptors originate from a human donor in good health. Both conserved end residues are part of each CDR3. D genes are given only for firm matches. Where a row states a size, it is once, few, many or the class of an expanded clone; other rows omit it.

clone_size d_call j_call v_call cdr3_nt cdr3_aa
large TRDD3 TRDJ1 TRDV2 TGTGCCTGTGACACCCTCCTCGTACTGGGGGATACCGGCACCGATAAACTCATCTTT CACDTLLVLGDTGTDKLIF
large TRDD3 TRDJ3 TRDV2 TGTGCCTGTGACGTACTGGGGGCTAGCTCCTGGGACACCCGACAGATGTTTTTC CACDVLGASSWDTRQMFF
medium-sized TRDD3 TRDJ1 TRDV2 TGTGCCTGTGACACCTTGGGTACTGGGGGATACAAGAATGGGGGCGATAAACTCATCTTT CACDTLGTGGYKNGGDKLIF
large TRDD3 TRDJ1 TRDV2 TGTGCCTGTGACACCGTGGGGGGATACTCCGATAAACTCATCTTT CACDTVGGYSDKLIF
few TRDD3 TRDJ1 TRDV1 TGTGCTCTTGGGGAAAAAGGGAATACGAACTGGGGGATACAGGAACTCATCTTT CALGEKGNTNWGIQELIF
medium-sized NA TRDJ1 TRAV29/DV5 TGTGCAGCAAGGGGGGAATCGAGTCGACATTCCACATCCACCGATAAACTCATCTTT CAARGESSRHSTSTDKLIF
large TRDD3 TRDJ1 TRDV2 TGTGCCTGTGACCCGGTGGGGGAATTCACCGATAAACTCATCTTT CACDPVGEFTDKLIF
medium-sized TRDD3 TRDJ1 TRDV1 TGTGCTCTTGGGGTGTCCCCCCTTGGCCCTGGGGATACGAGTACCCCTCCGTACACCGATAAACTCATCTTT CALGVSPLGPGDTSTPPYTDKLIF
NA NA TRDJ1 TRDV1 TGTGCTCTTGGGGATTCCCCTTCCTACGGATGGGGGATATTCCCCGATAAACTCATCTTT CALGDSPSYGWGIFPDKLIF
few TRDD3 TRDJ1 TRDV1 TGTGCTCTTGGGGAATCCCTCCTACGGCCATGGGGGATATCGAACGGCACCGATAAACTCATCTTT CALGESLLRPWGISNGTDKLIF
NA NA TRDJ1 TRDV2 TGTGCCTGTGACACCGCGGAGGTAAGGGGACCGTACACCGATAAACTCATCTTT CACDTAEVRGPYTDKLIF
large TRDD3 TRDJ1 TRDV2 TGTGCCTGTGACGCGCTGGGGGCTAACGATAAACTCATCTTT CACDALGANDKLIF
hyperexpanded NA TRDJ1 TRDV3 TGTGCCTCCAGGCACCCCAGCTTCGCCCGGGGGCTCATCTTT CASRHPSFARGLIF
NA TRDD3 TRDJ1 TRDV2 TGTGCCTGTAACGCGGCCTTCCCTAGTACTGGGGGATATAGGGACACCGATAAACTCATCTTT CACNAAFPSTGGYRDTDKLIF
medium-sized NA TRDJ1 TRDV2 TGTGCCTGTGATTCCTACCCTGGGGGAGCGTACACCGATAAACTCATCTTT CACDSYPGGAYTDKLIF
hyperexpanded TRDD3 TRDJ1 TRDV1 TGTGCTCTTGGGGACGATTCCCTCGGATGGGGGATACGCGTCACCGATAAACTCATCTTT CALGDDSLGWGIRVTDKLIF
medium-sized TRDD3 TRDJ3 TRDV2 TGTGCCTGTGACTCCGTACTGGGGGATACCGCCAGCTCCTGGGACACCCGACAGATGTTTTTC CACDSVLGDTASSWDTRQMFF